This TCR beta chain is drawn from a study of T-cell reconstitution after alpha-beta-depleted transplantation in children. Trimming shortened V by 6 bases and J by 15 bases, and 15 bases separated the two germline ends. CDR3 size: 11 residues. Germline assignment: CDR1 MNHEY and CDR2 SVGAGI. Unique molecular identifiers were built into the TCRbeta library. TCRdb called the PCR reads again in MiXCR, with one record for every CDR3 protein. The sample holds about 610,000 distinct CDR3 sequences; roughly a tenth are singletons and the top ten take about 4.2%. This clonotype was seen ten or more times. The sequences come from PBMCs from the stem cell graft donor, collected from the stem cell graft. The sequence was collected from a human donor who donated a stem cell graft to a child with acute myeloid leukemia. The genes are TRBV6-5 and TRBJ2-1; TRBD2 is a possible D gene (6 bases). The CDR3 nucleotides read TGTGCCAGCAGCCGCGGGGACGGAGTGTTCTTC. It specifies CASSRGDGVFF.